This is a list of T cell receptor beta chains from one sample in a study of patients and donors after allogeneic stem cell transplantation. In TCRdb, the RT-PCR reads were re-called with MiXCR into one record per CDR3 protein. The sample shows hundreds of thousands of distinct CDR3 sequences, 35% to 45% of them seen only once. Sequencing was performed on blood, either unsorted or a sorted T cell fraction (not recorded which). These receptors all stem from a human donor who was either an allogeneic HSCT recipient or a stem cell or donor lymphocyte infusion donor (not recorded which). It is not recorded whose cells these are; they may come from a transplant donor. The CDR3 runs from the conserved cysteine through the conserved F or W. Fields, in order: V gene, D gene, J gene, clone size, CDR3 protein, CDR3 DNA. The D gene is left open where the match is weak. Only part of the rows carry a size: once, few, many, or a class if the clone is expanded.

v_call: TRBV19
d_call: .
j_call: TRBJ1-5
clone_size: .
cdr3_aa: CASSIAVVKPQHF
cdr3_nt: TGTGCCAGTAGTATCGCAGTAGTTAAGCCCCAGCATTTT

v_call: TRBV28
d_call: TRBD1
j_call: TRBJ1-1
clone_size: few
cdr3_aa: CAVEQGAGKTEAFF
cdr3_nt: TGTGCCGTGGAACAGGGGGCCGGAAAGACTGAAGCTTTCTTT

v_call: TRBV5-1
d_call: .
j_call: TRBJ1-2
clone_size: .
cdr3_aa: CASSLKESNYGYTF
cdr3_nt: TGCGCCAGCAGCTTGAAGGAAAGTAACTATGGCTACACCTTC

v_call: TRBV6-2/TRBV6-3
d_call: TRBD1
j_call: TRBJ2-6
clone_size: .
cdr3_aa: CASSYSGQDYSGANVLTF
cdr3_nt: TGTGCCAGCAGTTACTCGGGACAGGATTACTCTGGGGCCAACGTCCTGACTTTC

v_call: TRBV13
d_call: .
j_call: TRBJ2-7
clone_size: few
cdr3_aa: CASSLRGSAYEQYF
cdr3_nt: TGTGCCAGCAGCTTAAGGGGATCCGCCTACGAGCAGTACTTC

v_call: TRBV28
d_call: .
j_call: TRBJ2-1
clone_size: .
cdr3_aa: CASSPLREQFF
cdr3_nt: TGTGCCAGCAGTCCCCTCCGTGAGCAGTTCTTC

v_call: TRBV6-2/TRBV6-3
d_call: .
j_call: TRBJ1-2
clone_size: few
cdr3_aa: CASILDYQGYGYTF
cdr3_nt: TGTGCCAGCATCCTGGACTACCAGGGCTATGGCTACACCTTC

v_call: TRBV7-2
d_call: TRBD2
j_call: TRBJ2-2
clone_size: few
cdr3_aa: CASSGLAVNTGELFF
cdr3_nt: TGTGCCAGCAGCGGGCTAGCGGTGAACACCGGGGAGCTGTTTTTT

v_call: TRBV5-1
d_call: TRBD1
j_call: TRBJ1-2
clone_size: .
cdr3_aa: CASSFSGTGFGYGYTF
cdr3_nt: TGCGCCAGCAGCTTTTCCGGGACAGGGTTTGGCTATGGCTACACCTTC

v_call: TRBV29-1
d_call: .
j_call: TRBJ1-5
clone_size: few
cdr3_aa: CSVFTGSNQPQHF
cdr3_nt: TGCAGCGTCTTTACAGGGAGCAATCAGCCCCAGCATTTT

v_call: TRBV2
d_call: TRBD1
j_call: TRBJ1-2
clone_size: few
cdr3_aa: CASSDRTGSGYTF
cdr3_nt: TGTGCCAGCAGTGATAGGACAGGGAGCGGCTACACCTTC

v_call: TRBV7-8
d_call: .
j_call: TRBJ1-1
clone_size: .
cdr3_aa: CASSAGTRYTEAFF
cdr3_nt: TGTGCCAGCAGCGCGGGGACACGCTACACTGAAGCTTTCTTT

v_call: TRBV4-2
d_call: .
j_call: TRBJ1-3
clone_size: .
cdr3_aa: CASRTGISGNTIYF
cdr3_nt: TGTGCCAGCAGGACAGGAATCTCTGGAAACACCATATATTTT

v_call: TRBV16
d_call: .
j_call: TRBJ1-2
clone_size: once
cdr3_aa: CASSLMGEPNYGYTF
cdr3_nt: TGTGCCAGCAGCCTTATGGGGGAACCTAACTATGGCTACACCTTC

v_call: TRBV4-1
d_call: .
j_call: TRBJ1-2
clone_size: .
cdr3_aa: CASRQGRPRRGYTF
cdr3_nt: TGCGCCAGCAGACAAGGGAGACCCCGAAGAGGCTACACCTTC

v_call: TRBV20-1
d_call: .
j_call: TRBJ1-5
clone_size: .
cdr3_aa: CSARDQPGKGPQHF
cdr3_nt: TGCAGTGCTAGAGATCAACCAGGGAAGGGGCCCCAGCATTTT

v_call: TRBV6-5
d_call: .
j_call: TRBJ2-3
clone_size: .
cdr3_aa: CASSYSNSGRDTQYF
cdr3_nt: TGTGCCAGCAGTTACTCGAATAGCGGTCGTGATACGCAGTATTTT

v_call: TRBV4-3
d_call: TRBD1
j_call: TRBJ1-2
clone_size: .
cdr3_aa: CASSQLRGLGYTF
cdr3_nt: TGCGCCAGCAGCCAATTAAGGGGGCTAGGCTACACCTTC

v_call: TRBV28
d_call: .
j_call: TRBJ2-1
clone_size: .
cdr3_aa: CASSFVQEQFF
cdr3_nt: TGTGCCAGCAGTTTCGTTCAGGAGCAGTTCTTC

v_call: TRBV12-3/TRBV12-4
d_call: TRBD2
j_call: TRBJ2-3
clone_size: few
cdr3_aa: CASSKRLAGADTQYF
cdr3_nt: TGTGCCAGCAGTAAAAGACTAGCCGGAGCAGATACGCAGTATTTT

v_call: TRBV6-2/TRBV6-3
d_call: .
j_call: TRBJ2-5
clone_size: .
cdr3_aa: CASRVQETQYF
cdr3_nt: TGTGCCAGCAGGGTACAAGAGACCCAGTACTTC

v_call: TRBV5-1
d_call: TRBD1
j_call: TRBJ1-2
clone_size: once
cdr3_aa: CASSLSGQVYGYTF
cdr3_nt: TGCGCCAGCAGCTTATCAGGACAGGTCTATGGCTACACCTTC

v_call: TRBV4-2
d_call: .
j_call: TRBJ1-2
clone_size: few
cdr3_aa: CASSSDRPSNYGYTF
cdr3_nt: TGTGCCAGCAGTTCCGACAGACCTTCTAACTATGGCTACACCTTC

v_call: TRBV29-1
d_call: .
j_call: TRBJ1-1
clone_size: few
cdr3_aa: CSVSGAGEDEAFF
cdr3_nt: TGCAGCGTTTCTGGAGCAGGGGAAGATGAAGCTTTCTTT

v_call: TRBV6-5
d_call: .
j_call: TRBJ1-2
clone_size: few
cdr3_aa: CASSYSLGGDYTF
cdr3_nt: TGTGCCAGCAGTTACTCGTTAGGCGGTGACTACACCTTC

v_call: TRBV5-1
d_call: .
j_call: TRBJ2-5
clone_size: few
cdr3_aa: CASSDRNLQETQYF
cdr3_nt: TGCGCCAGCAGCGATAGGAACCTACAAGAGACCCAGTACTTC

v_call: TRBV10-3
d_call: .
j_call: TRBJ2-7
clone_size: .
cdr3_aa: CAISPGPEQYF
cdr3_nt: TGTGCCATCAGTCCAGGGCCCGAGCAGTACTTC

v_call: TRBV7-9
d_call: .
j_call: TRBJ1-6
clone_size: .
cdr3_aa: CAIERGTNSPLHF
cdr3_nt: TGTGCCATCGAACGGGGGACCAATTCACCCCTCCACTTT

v_call: TRBV6-5
d_call: .
j_call: TRBJ1-2
clone_size: few
cdr3_aa: CASSYVGGRWFGGYTF
cdr3_nt: TGTGCCAGCAGTTACGTGGGAGGGAGGTGGTTCGGTGGCTACACCTTC

v_call: TRBV7-9
d_call: .
j_call: TRBJ2-7
clone_size: .
cdr3_aa: CASSLGAGTSYEQYF
cdr3_nt: TGTGCCAGCAGCTTAGGGGCAGGGACCTCCTACGAGCAGTACTTC

v_call: TRBV12-3/TRBV12-4
d_call: .
j_call: TRBJ1-2
clone_size: .
cdr3_aa: CASSPFPRRGGYGYTF
cdr3_nt: TGTGCCAGCAGTCCATTCCCGAGGAGGGGGGGTTATGGCTACACCTTC

v_call: TRBV4-3
d_call: TRBD2
j_call: TRBJ2-7
clone_size: .
cdr3_aa: CASSQDLAGDSYEQYF
cdr3_nt: TGCGCCAGCAGCCAAGATCTAGCGGGGGACTCCTACGAGCAGTACTTC

v_call: TRBV20-1
d_call: .
j_call: TRBJ1-1
clone_size: .
cdr3_aa: CSAPGRTEAFF
cdr3_nt: TGCAGTGCTCCGGGCCGCACTGAAGCTTTCTTT

v_call: TRBV18
d_call: .
j_call: TRBJ1-3
clone_size: .
cdr3_aa: CASSPGRSSGNTIYF
cdr3_nt: TGTGCCAGCTCACCCGGACGGAGCTCTGGAAACACCATATATTTT

v_call: TRBV20-1
d_call: .
j_call: TRBJ1-2
clone_size: few
cdr3_aa: CSAREALAGARYTF
cdr3_nt: TGCAGTGCTAGAGAGGCTTTGGCAGGGGCTCGCTACACCTTC

v_call: TRBV12-3/TRBV12-4
d_call: .
j_call: TRBJ2-3
clone_size: .
cdr3_aa: CASRNSQEGGTDTQYF
cdr3_nt: TGTGCCAGCAGAAACTCCCAGGAGGGGGGCACAGATACGCAGTATTTT

v_call: TRBV20-1
d_call: .
j_call: TRBJ1-1
clone_size: .
cdr3_aa: CSARSGVGTEAFF
cdr3_nt: TGCAGTGCTAGGAGCGGGGTTGGCACTGAAGCTTTCTTT

v_call: TRBV14
d_call: .
j_call: TRBJ1-4
clone_size: .
cdr3_aa: CASSRQAKEKLFF
cdr3_nt: TGTGCCAGCAGCCGGCAGGCCAAGGAAAAACTGTTTTTT

v_call: TRBV3-1
d_call: TRBD1
j_call: TRBJ2-3
clone_size: few
cdr3_aa: CASSLRDRGPHTDTQYF
cdr3_nt: TGTGCCAGCAGCCTCCGGGACAGGGGGCCCCACACAGATACGCAGTATTTT

v_call: TRBV5-1
d_call: TRBD1
j_call: TRBJ1-1
clone_size: few
cdr3_aa: CASSHDRGMNTEAFF
cdr3_nt: TGCGCCAGCAGCCACGACAGGGGCATGAACACTGAAGCTTTCTTT

v_call: TRBV20-1
d_call: .
j_call: TRBJ1-3
clone_size: .
cdr3_aa: CSAPWTGNTIYF
cdr3_nt: TGCAGTGCCCCGTGGACTGGAAACACCATATATTTT